The rows below give T cell receptor beta chains drawn from one sample of a study of human T cells and chemical hapten exposure. Using its own MiXCR run on the RACE reads, TCRdb lists one record per CDR3 protein. The top ten clones hold about 7.7% of a sample with some 330,000 distinct CDR3 sequences, roughly 6% of them seen once. Material: whole blood, obtained in connection with sensitization to the hapten diphenylcyclopropenone (DPC). Receptors originate from a woman aged 18-29 years with alopecia areata. Some clones in this sample may be carry-over from other donors' samples. Each CDR3 is given with its conserved first and last residue. D genes are given only for firm matches. Clone size is shown for a subset of rows, as once, few, many or a class of expanded clone.

cdr3_aa,cdr3_nt,cdr3_length,j_call,v_call,clone_size,d_call
CSVVYGRNTEAFF,TGCAGCGTTGTATACGGACGGAACACTGAAGCTTTCTTT,13,TRBJ1-1,TRBV29-1,many,-
CAISESGTSGGRSYEQYF,TGTGCCATCAGTGAGTCGGGGACTAGCGGGGGGCGCTCCTACGAGCAGTACTTC,18,TRBJ2-7,TRBV10-3,many,TRBD2
CASSLTGTGNEQYF,TGTGCCAGCAGCTTAACGGGGACAGGGAACGAGCAGTACTTC,14,TRBJ2-7,TRBV7-3,-,TRBD1
CAISPMRTSSNSPLHF,TGTGCCATCAGTCCTATGCGGACAAGTTCAAATTCACCCCTCCACTTT,16,TRBJ1-6,TRBV10-3,few,-
CASSLRQGSGILLYNEQFF,TGTGCCAGCAGTTTAAGGCAAGGGAGTGGCATCCTCCTCTACAATGAGCAGTTCTTC,19,TRBJ2-1,TRBV12-3/TRBV12-4,-,-
CASSLRLTGVDSGANVLTF,TGTGCCAGCAGTTTAAGACTGACAGGGGTGGATTCTGGGGCCAACGTCCTGACTTTC,19,TRBJ2-6,TRBV12-3/TRBV12-4,-,TRBD1
CASTLTDSNQPQHF,TGTGCCAGCACCTTGACGGATAGCAATCAGCCCCAGCATTTT,14,TRBJ1-5,TRBV6-2/TRBV6-3,few,-
CASSLVVAGQPQHF,TGTGCCAGCAGCTTAGTGGTGGCGGGGCAGCCCCAGCATTTT,14,TRBJ1-5,TRBV7-2,few,-
CASSAMRDGQPQHF,TGTGCCAGCAGCGCCATGCGTGATGGGCAGCCCCAGCATTTT,14,TRBJ1-5,TRBV7-2,many,-
CAITWTESGANVLTF,TGTGCCATCACTTGGACAGAGTCTGGGGCCAACGTCCTGACTTTC,15,TRBJ2-6,TRBV10-3,few,-
CSVGEGYYEQYF,TGCAGCGTCGGAGAGGGGTACTACGAGCAGTACTTC,12,TRBJ2-7,TRBV29-1,few,-
CASSLSSLQETQYF,TGTGCCAGCAGTTTAAGCTCATTACAAGAGACCCAGTACTTC,14,TRBJ2-5,TRBV12-3/TRBV12-4,many,-
CASRLAGGPYNEQFF,TGTGCCAGCAGACTAGCGGGGGGGCCTTACAATGAGCAGTTCTTC,15,TRBJ2-1,TRBV11-2,-,TRBD2
CASSPEGHSLSYNEQFF,TGTGCCAGCAGCCCCGAGGGGCATTCGTTATCCTACAATGAGCAGTTCTTC,17,TRBJ2-1,TRBV5-4,few,-
CATSREYSDEQFF,TGTGCCACCAGCAGAGAGTACAGCGATGAGCAGTTCTTC,13,TRBJ2-1,TRBV15,many,-
CSARDSGLAGEEQFF,TGCAGTGCTAGAGATTCAGGTCTAGCGGGGGAGGAGCAGTTCTTC,15,TRBJ2-1,TRBV20-1,few,TRBD2